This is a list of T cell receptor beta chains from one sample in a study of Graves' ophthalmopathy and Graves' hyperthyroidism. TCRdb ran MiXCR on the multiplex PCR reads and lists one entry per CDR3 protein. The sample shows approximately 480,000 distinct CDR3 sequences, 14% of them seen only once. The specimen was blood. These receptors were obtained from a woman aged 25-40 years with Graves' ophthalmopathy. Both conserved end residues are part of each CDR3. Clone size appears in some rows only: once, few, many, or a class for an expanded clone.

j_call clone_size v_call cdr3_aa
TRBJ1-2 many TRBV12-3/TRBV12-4 CASSSKGTAYGYTF
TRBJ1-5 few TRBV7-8 CASSFAGDQPQHF
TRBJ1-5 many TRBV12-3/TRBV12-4 CASSSRVLGSNQPQHF
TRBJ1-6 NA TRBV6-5 CASSYSRTNNSPLHF
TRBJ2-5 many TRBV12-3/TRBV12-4 CASSLGDRGLQETQYF
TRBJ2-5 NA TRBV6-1 CASSEERGTLETQYF
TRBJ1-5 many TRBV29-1 CSVALNQPQHF
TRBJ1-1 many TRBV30 CAWSGTVTNTEAFF
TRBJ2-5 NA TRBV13 CASTRRGQGGETQYF
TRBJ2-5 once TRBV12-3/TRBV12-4 CASASGGGETQYF
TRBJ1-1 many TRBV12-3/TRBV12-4 CASSLGHLSTEAFF
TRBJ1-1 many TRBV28 CASIRGGRGEAFF
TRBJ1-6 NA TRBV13 CASSPRGAGSLHF
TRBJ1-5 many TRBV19 CASSSQNSNQPQHF
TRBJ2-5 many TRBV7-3 CASRRSGSLVETQYF
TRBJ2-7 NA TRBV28 CASSFPSGQSYEQYF
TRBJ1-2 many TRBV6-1 CASSTRENYGYTF
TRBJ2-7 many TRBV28 CASSLEGWGSYEQYF
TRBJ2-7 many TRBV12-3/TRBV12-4 CASSFTGGPSPYEQYF
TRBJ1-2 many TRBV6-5 CASSYPIQGARGYTF
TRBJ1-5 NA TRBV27 CASSWKGDSNQPQHF
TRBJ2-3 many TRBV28 CASSLPGAGGDTQYF
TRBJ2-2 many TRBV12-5 CASGLVRTSEEAGELFF
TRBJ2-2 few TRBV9 CASSVVYPGQGGLSTGELFF
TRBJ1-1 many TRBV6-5 CASSYSGTVNTEAFF
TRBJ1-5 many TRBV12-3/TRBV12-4 CASSLKSGDQPQHF
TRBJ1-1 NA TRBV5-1 CASSLQQRGSMNTEAFF
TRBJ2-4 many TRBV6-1 CASRKDASANIQYF
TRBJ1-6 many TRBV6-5 CASSYWDSNNSPLHF
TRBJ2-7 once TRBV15 CATSRDFSGISLYDQYF
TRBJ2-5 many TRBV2 CASSDARGAKETQYF
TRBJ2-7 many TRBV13 CASSPTGGDYEQYF
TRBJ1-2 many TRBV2 CASSVGGNSGYTF
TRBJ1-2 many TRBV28 CASSYRVPGTYGYTF